The rows below give T cell receptor beta chains drawn from one sample of a study of cytomegalovirus exposure and HLA in healthy donors. This table comes from immunoSEQ multiplex PCR, and its TCRdb copy is limited to in-frame clones, with some not included. The sample consists of 150,000 or so clones, roughly 77% of them appearing once. The source material was PBMCs. The receptors shown here come from a young man in good health and CMV-seropositive. Each CDR3 is given with its conserved first and last residue. The order of the fields is D gene, V gene, J gene, clone size, CDR3 DNA, CDR3 protein. A D gene is named only where the DNA matches it firmly. Not every row has a clone size; where given, it reads once, few, many or a size class.

>TRBD1|TRBV7-9|TRBJ2-7|-
TGTGCCAGCAGATTTAGGGACGAACCCGGGACAGGGGGCAGTTACGAGCAGTACTTC
CASRFRDEPGTGGSYEQYF
>-|TRBV28|TRBJ1-1|-
TGTGCCAGCAGTTTAGTTAGGGGGACTGAAGCTTTCTTT
CASSLVRGTEAFF
>TRBD1|TRBV7-9|TRBJ1-2|-
TGTGCCAGCAGCTTCAACAGGGGGCAGAGTATTGGCTACACCTTC
CASSFNRGQSIGYTF
>TRBD1|TRBV4-3|TRBJ1-2|-
TGCGCCAGCAGCCAACCGGGACAGGCACCAAACTATGGCTACACCTTC
CASSQPGQAPNYGYTF
>TRBD1|TRBV5-4|TRBJ2-7|-
TGTGCCAGCAGCTTGAAGGGGGCGAGGTACGAGCAGTACTTC
CASSLKGARYEQYF
>TRBD1|TRBV7-9|TRBJ2-1|-
TGTGCCAGCAGCTTAGGGGGGGGACAGGGGGCCTATGAGCAGTTCTTC
CASSLGGGQGAYEQFF
>-|TRBV29-1|TRBJ1-2|-
TGCAGCGTTGGGACACCCAGGGGTGGCTACACCTTC
CSVGTPRGGYTF
>-|TRBV27|TRBJ1-1|-
TGTGCCAGCAGTTTGGGGCTAAAAGGTGAAGCTTTCTTT
CASSLGLKGEAFF
>TRBD1|TRBV7-9|TRBJ2-5|-
TGTGCCAGCAGCTTAGGTCGGGGACAGGAGACCCAGTACTTC
CASSLGRGQETQYF
>TRBD1|TRBV7-2|TRBJ2-1|-
TGTGCCAGCAGCTCCGGGACAGCCCTTTACAATGAGCAGTTCTTC
CASSSGTALYNEQFF
>-|TRBV7-8|TRBJ2-2|-
TGTGCCAGCGGCTTAGGTACCGGGACTCACACCGGGGAGCTGTTTTTT
CASGLGTGTHTGELFF
>TRBD1|TRBV5-6|TRBJ1-2|once
TGTGCCAGCAGTTACCCGGACAGGGGGTATGGCTACACCTTC
CASSYPDRGYGYTF
>-|TRBV5-1|TRBJ2-2|-
TGCGCCAGCAGCTTGGGGCAGAACACCGGGGAGCTGTTTTTT
CASSLGQNTGELFF
>-|TRBV11-1|TRBJ1-1|-
TGTGCCAGCAGCTTACAGGGAGGTGGGACTGAAGCTTTCTTT
CASSLQGGGTEAFF
>TRBD1|TRBV5-8|TRBJ2-1|-
TGTGCCAGCAGCGGGGACAGGAGGAATGAGCAGTTCTTC
CASSGDRRNEQFF
>TRBD1|TRBV14|TRBJ1-1|-
TGTGCCAGCAGCCAATTGGACAGGCAAGCTTTCTTT
CASSQLDRQAFF
>-|TRBV4-1|TRBJ1-5|-
TGCGCCAGCAGCCACCTCTTGGGGGCAAATCAGCCCCAGCATTTT
CASSHLLGANQPQHF
>-|TRBV10-3|TRBJ1-2|-
TGTGCCATCACCAGGAACTCTAACTATGGCTACACCTTC
CAITRNSNYGYTF
>TRBD2|TRBV5-1|TRBJ2-5|-
TGCGCCAGCAGCTTGGTTAGCGGGTCCCAAGAGACCCAGTACTTC
CASSLVSGSQETQYF
>-|TRBV7-9|TRBJ2-1|-
TGTGCCAGCAGCTCACAGGAAGTCTCCAACAATGAGCAGTTCTTC
CASSSQEVSNNEQFF
>TRBD1|TRBV27|TRBJ2-1|-
TGTGCCAGCAGTTTGGGACAGGGGGCCTATGAGCAGTTCTTC
CASSLGQGAYEQFF
>TRBD1|TRBV4-2|TRBJ1-2|-
TGTGCCAGCAGCCAAGATAGGGGGACCAGGGGGAACTATGTCTACACCTTC
CASSQDRGTRGNYVYTF
>TRBD2|TRBV9|TRBJ2-3|-
TGTGCCAGCAGCTCGAGTGGCGGGACTAGCGGGGGGGCGACAGATACGCAGTATTTT
CASSSSGGTSGGATDTQYF
>-|TRBV18|TRBJ1-2|-
TGTGCCAGCTCCCTTTACCGAGACAGCTATGGCTACACCTTC
CASSLYRDSYGYTF
>-|TRBV7-9|TRBJ1-2|-
TGTGCCAGCAGCTTAGGTATGTTGGCTGGGACACACAACTATGGCTACACCTTC
CASSLGMLAGTHNYGYTF
>TRBD2|TRBV5-8|TRBJ2-2|-
TGTGCCAGCCGCACTGGGACTAGCCGGAACACCGGGGAGCTGTTTTTT
CASRTGTSRNTGELFF
>-|TRBV7-6|TRBJ2-7|-
TGTGCCAGCAGCTTAGCGCTAGGCAGCGAGCAGTACTTC
CASSLALGSEQYF
>TRBD1|TRBV28|TRBJ2-7|-
TGTGCCATTCCGGGACAGGGGGCGTACGAGCAGTACTTC
CAIPGQGAYEQYF
>-|TRBV30|TRBJ1-3|few
TGTGCCTGGGGAGGGGCGGTGCTCTCTGGAAACACCATATATTTT
CAWGGAVLSGNTIYF
>TRBD2|TRBV2|TRBJ2-2|-
TGTGCCAGCAAAAGCGGGGGGCCCCCCGGGGAGCTGTTTTTT
CASKSGGPPGELFF
>-|TRBV6-5|TRBJ2-7|-
TGTGCCAGCAGTCCCCAGGGCTCACTCGCCTACGAGCAGTACTTC
CASSPQGSLAYEQYF
>-|TRBV18|TRBJ2-1|-
TGTGCCAGCTCACCCCAGGGCAATGAGCAGTTCTTC
CASSPQGNEQFF
>TRBD1|TRBV11-1|TRBJ1-1|-
TGTGCCAGCAGGCGACAGGGAAACACTGAAGCTTTCTTT
CASRRQGNTEAFF
>-|TRBV5-8|TRBJ1-3|-
TGTGCCAGCAGCTTGGCGACATTTGGAAACACCATATATTTT
CASSLATFGNTIYF
>TRBD2|TRBV7-9|TRBJ2-7|-
TGTGCCAGCAGCTCAGGACTAGCGGGAGACGAGCAGTACTTC
CASSSGLAGDEQYF
>-|TRBV9|TRBJ1-2|-
TGTGCCAGCAGCGTAGGAAATTCAGAATCCTATGGCTACACCTTC
CASSVGNSESYGYTF
>-|TRBV11-1|TRBJ1-2|few
TGTGCCAGCAGCTTGGACAGCTTTTACTATGGCTACACCTTC
CASSLDSFYYGYTF
>TRBD1|TRBV30|TRBJ1-4|-
TGTGCCTGGTCGGATGACAGGGGAAATGAAAAACTGTTTTTT
CAWSDDRGNEKLFF
>TRBD1|TRBV4-1|TRBJ2-5|-
TGCGCCAGCAGCCTTCGACAGGGGGCAGGAGAGACCCAGTACTTC
CASSLRQGAGETQYF
>TRBD2|TRBV19|TRBJ2-2|-
TGTGCCAGCGGCGGGGGACGGTTGAACACCGGGGAGCTGTTTTTT
CASGGGRLNTGELFF
>TRBD1|TRBV9|TRBJ1-5|-
TGTGCCAGCAGCATGGGACAGGGCAATCAGCCCCAGCATTTT
CASSMGQGNQPQHF
>-|TRBV19|TRBJ2-6|-
TGTGCCAGTAGTATACGTCACGACTTCCTCGGGGCCAACGTCCTGACTTTC
CASSIRHDFLGANVLTF
>TRBD1|TRBV4-1|TRBJ2-7|-
TGCGCCAGCAGCCAAGGACAGGGGGCGAAGAACGAGCAGTACTTC
CASSQGQGAKNEQYF
>-|TRBV19|TRBJ1-2|-
TGTGCCAGTACTCTGACAGGCTCCTATGGCTACACCTTC
CASTLTGSYGYTF
>-|TRBV27|TRBJ1-1|-
TGTGCCAGCAGTACCAGGGGAAACACTGAAGCTTTCTTT
CASSTRGNTEAFF
>TRBD2|TRBV30|TRBJ2-2|once
TGTGCCTGGAGTGTGCTAGCGGGGGGCTGGTCCGGGGAGCTGTTTTTT
CAWSVLAGGWSGELFF
>TRBD2|TRBV9|TRBJ2-1|-
TGTGCCAGCAGCGTAGGGGGGGGGACCTACAATGAGCAGTTCTTC
CASSVGGGTYNEQFF
>TRBD1|TRBV6-5|TRBJ1-4|-
TGTGCCAGCAGTCGGGACAGCCGGAGTGAAAAACTGTTTTTT
CASSRDSRSEKLFF
>-|TRBV2|TRBJ2-7|-
TGTGCCGGCTCCCAGGTCTCCTACGAGCAGTACTTC
CAGSQVSYEQYF
>-|TRBV28|TRBJ2-7|-
TGTGCCAGTTCCCCCTCTACCTCCTACGAGCAGTACTTC
CASSPSTSYEQYF
>-|TRBV5-1|TRBJ1-1|-
TGCGCCAGCACCTTGCGCCCAGGGGAAAAGGGCACTGAAGCTTTCTTT
CASTLRPGEKGTEAFF
>-|TRBV27|TRBJ2-3|-
TGTGCCAGCAGTTTACCGTTCTCAGATACGCAGTATTTT
CASSLPFSDTQYF
>TRBD2|TRBV30|TRBJ2-1|few
TGTGCCTCGGACCGGTTAGCGGGGGCCTCCTACAATGAGCAGTTCTTC
CASDRLAGASYNEQFF